This T cell receptor beta chain came from a study of blood T cell repertoires in COVID-19 (TCRdb year 2020). Describing the broader study: Collaborator samples came from the United States, Italy and Spain and covered acute and convalescent phases of COVID-19. The material from the prospective study consisted of cDNA or gDNA derived from T cells, B-cell-depleted T cells, or PBMCs. The dataset comprised deeply sampled blood TCRbeta repertoires from subjects exposed to, actively infected with, or recovered from COVID-19. The repertoires were made available in a free public database intended to serve as a resource for research on the immune response to SARS-CoV-2. The samples were drawn from two sources: the first 160 participants of the ongoing ImmuneRACE study, and fewer than 1,500 subjects contributed by 6 global collaborators. The sample metadata nearly always contained a de-identified subject ID, COVID-19 status, age in years and sex. Where available, HLA class I and class II types were obtained from metadata supplied by the sample provider rather than from assay-based typing. Study-level results and caveats: The amount of clinical and demographic metadata varied by source and participant and was provided uncurated.

In the case of this clone: Its antigen is unknown. Base qualities were left out, and no much larger clone turns up one base away.

Each collaborating institution followed its own protocols to collect whole blood in K2EDTA tubes. For TCRbeta analysis, collaborators shipped samples in one of three forms: frozen whole blood, isolated PBMCs, or DNA extracted from either of those sample types. After removal of 2 bases from V and 0 bases from J, the junction retains 2 bases not matched to a gene. Taken from cysteine to phenylalanine, the CDR3 has 16 residues. Just CDR3 DNA is preserved here, 48 bases in frame from base 1. The CDR1 and CDR2 encoded by the germline V gene are ENHRY and SYGVKD. The immunoSEQ Assay, a bias-controlled multiplex PCR, was used to amplify TCRbeta CDR3 regions from genomic DNA. Per the original workflow: Within the assay, amplification of reference gene primers was used to estimate how many nucleated cells each sample contained. Sequence reads were collapsed and filtered to measure the absolute abundance of every unique TCRbeta CDR3 rearrangement. For each sample, productive Simpson clonality was calculated as the square root of Simpson's diversity index across productive rearrangements. Sourced from immuneACCESS, this table was stored by TCRdb with only in-frame sequences that have V and J called. A share of the clones is absent; for the studies checked, an unresolved V gene accounts for under half, and the remainder has no known explanation. The V and J calls and the clone size are those of that table, but D and trimming were determined from the DNA. The sample table records under 150,000 clones; around nine tenths of these occur just once. The ten largest clones capture about 10% of the sample.

The TCR was taken from a man in his fifties or sixties with active or convalescent COVID-19. The receptor chain draws on TRBV10-3 and TRBJ2-3; TRBD2 matches 10 bases in the middle. Sequencing input: peripheral blood. This receptor has the CDR3 CAISEGLAVSTDTQYF. The nucleotide sequence is given as TGTGCCATCAGTGAGGGACTAGCGGTTAGCACAGATACGCAGTATTTT.